Given below is one TCR beta chain in context. This CDR3 has 14 amino acids. The ends lost 5 bases at V and 2 bases at J; junction bases unmatched: 6. CDR1 and CDR2 from the germline V gene are SGHRS and YFSETQ. Clinical histories supplied by participants themselves formed the basis of cohort assignment. Two negative PCRs, clearance, or symptom resolution characterized the recovered Cohort 3 donors. The data were taken from a study of blood T cell repertoires in COVID-19. Background on the study: The origin of the acute and convalescent COVID-19 samples was the United States, Italy and Spain.

In the original analysis: Amplification of reference gene primers was used by the study to estimate nucleated cell counts. Sequenced by immunoSEQ multiplex PCR; TCRdb stores in-frame clones only, minus some. V and J calls and clone size are as listed in that table; D and trimming were resolved from the DNA. The table includes about 300,000 clones, roughly 88% detected once. Sequencing was carried out using PBMCs or T cells enriched from blood (not recorded which). V and J are TRBV5-1 and TRBJ2-7, with 8 bases lining up with TRBD2. This clonotype was sampled from a man aged 30 to 39 who had recovered from COVID-19. The CDR3 nucleotides are TGCGCCAGCAGGGATAGCGGGGAAACCTACGAGCAGTACTTC. It is translated as CASRDSGETYEQYF.